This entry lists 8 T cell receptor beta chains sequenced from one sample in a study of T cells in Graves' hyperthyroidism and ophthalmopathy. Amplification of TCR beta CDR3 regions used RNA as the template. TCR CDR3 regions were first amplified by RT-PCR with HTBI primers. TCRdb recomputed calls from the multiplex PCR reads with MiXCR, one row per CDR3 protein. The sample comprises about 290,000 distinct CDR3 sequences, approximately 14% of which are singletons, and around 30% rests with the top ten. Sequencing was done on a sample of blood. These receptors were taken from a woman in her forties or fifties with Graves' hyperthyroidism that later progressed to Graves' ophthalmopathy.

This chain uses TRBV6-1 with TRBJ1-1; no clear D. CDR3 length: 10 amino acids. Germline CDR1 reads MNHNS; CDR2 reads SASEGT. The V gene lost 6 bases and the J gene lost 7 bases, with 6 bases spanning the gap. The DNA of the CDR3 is TGTGCCAGCAGAAGAGGTGAAGCTTTCTTT. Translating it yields CASRRGEAFF.

CDR3: CSAREHPRLNTEAFF. The CDR3, as DNA: TGCAGTGCTAGAGAACACCCCCGCCTGAACACTGAAGCTTTCTTT. The chain employs TRBV20-1 and TRBJ1-1; no clear D. V lost 0 bases, J lost 0 bases, and 11 bases lay in between. CDR1 is DFQATT, CDR2 SNEGSKA, per germline (reference sequence). CDR3 size: 15 residues.

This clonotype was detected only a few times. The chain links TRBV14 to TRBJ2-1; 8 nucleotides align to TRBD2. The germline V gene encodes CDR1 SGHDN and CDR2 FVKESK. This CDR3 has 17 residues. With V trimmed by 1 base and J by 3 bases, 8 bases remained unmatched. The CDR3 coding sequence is TGTGCCAGCAGCCAAGCCGCCAGCGGGAGTATCTACAATGAGCAGTTCTTC. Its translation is CASSQAASGSIYNEQFF.

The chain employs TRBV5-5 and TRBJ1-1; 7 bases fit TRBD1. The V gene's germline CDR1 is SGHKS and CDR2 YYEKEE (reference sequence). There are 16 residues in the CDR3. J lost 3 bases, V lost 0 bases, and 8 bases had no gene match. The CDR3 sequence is CASSLGLTGVDTEAFF. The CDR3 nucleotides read TGTGCCAGCAGCTTGGGCCTCACAGGGGTAGACACTGAAGCTTTCTTT.

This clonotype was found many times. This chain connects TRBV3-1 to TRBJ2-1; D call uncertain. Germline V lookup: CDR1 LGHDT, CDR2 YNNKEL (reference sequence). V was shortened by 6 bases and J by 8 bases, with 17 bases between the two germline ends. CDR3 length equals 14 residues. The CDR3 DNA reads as TGTGCCAGCAGTCCTACAACCCCAACGGATGAGCAGTTCTTC. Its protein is CASSPTTPTDEQFF.

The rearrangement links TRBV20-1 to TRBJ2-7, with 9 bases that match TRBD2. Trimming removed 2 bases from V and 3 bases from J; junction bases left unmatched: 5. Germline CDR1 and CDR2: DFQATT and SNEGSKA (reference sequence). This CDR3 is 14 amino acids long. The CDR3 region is CSARLRTSDYEQYF. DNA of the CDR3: TGCAGTGCTAGACTCCGGACTAGCGACTACGAGCAGTACTTC.

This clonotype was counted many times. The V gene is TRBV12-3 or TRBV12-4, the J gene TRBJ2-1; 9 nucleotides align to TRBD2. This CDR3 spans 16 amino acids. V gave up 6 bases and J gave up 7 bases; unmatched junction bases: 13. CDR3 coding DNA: TGTGCCAGCAGCTACGATAGCGGGAGAGGGGATAATGAGCAGTTCTTC. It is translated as CASSYDSGRGDNEQFF.

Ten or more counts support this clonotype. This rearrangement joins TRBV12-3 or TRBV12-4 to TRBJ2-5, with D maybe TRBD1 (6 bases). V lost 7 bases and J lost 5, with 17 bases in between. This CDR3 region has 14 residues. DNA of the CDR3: TGTGCCAGCAAGGGCAGGGGAATGGTGGAGACCCAGTACTTC. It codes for CASKGRGMVETQYF.